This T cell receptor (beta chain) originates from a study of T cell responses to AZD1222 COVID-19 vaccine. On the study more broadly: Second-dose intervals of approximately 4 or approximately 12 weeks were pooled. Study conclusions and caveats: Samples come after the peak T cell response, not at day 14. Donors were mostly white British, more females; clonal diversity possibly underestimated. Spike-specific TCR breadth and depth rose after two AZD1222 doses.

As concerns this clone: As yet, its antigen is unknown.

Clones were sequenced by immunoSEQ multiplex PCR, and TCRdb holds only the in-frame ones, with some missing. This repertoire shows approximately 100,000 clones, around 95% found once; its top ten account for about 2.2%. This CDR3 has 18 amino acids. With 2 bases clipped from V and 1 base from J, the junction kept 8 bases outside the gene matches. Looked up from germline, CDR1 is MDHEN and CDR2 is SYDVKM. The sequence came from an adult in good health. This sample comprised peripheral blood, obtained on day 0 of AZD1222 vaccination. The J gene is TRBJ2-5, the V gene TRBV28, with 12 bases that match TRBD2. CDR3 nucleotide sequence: TGTGCCAGCAGTTTACTTGGTCTAGCGGGAGGGCCCCAAGAGACCCAGTACTTC. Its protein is CASSLLGLAGGPQETQYF. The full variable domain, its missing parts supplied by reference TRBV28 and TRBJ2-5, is DVKVTQSSRYLVKRTGEKVFLECVQDMDHENMFWYRQDPGLGLRLIYFSYDVKMKEKGDIPEGYSVSREKKERFSLILESASTNQTSMYLCASSLLGLAGGPQETQYFGPGTRLLVL.